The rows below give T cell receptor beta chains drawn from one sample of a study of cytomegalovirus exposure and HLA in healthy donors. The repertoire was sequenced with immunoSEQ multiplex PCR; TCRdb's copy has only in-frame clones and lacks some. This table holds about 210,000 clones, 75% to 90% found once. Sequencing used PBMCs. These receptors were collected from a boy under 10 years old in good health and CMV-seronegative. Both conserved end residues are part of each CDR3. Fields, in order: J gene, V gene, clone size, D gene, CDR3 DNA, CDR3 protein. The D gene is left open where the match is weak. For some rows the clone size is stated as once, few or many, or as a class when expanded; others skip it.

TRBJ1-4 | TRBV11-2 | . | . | TGTGCCAGCAGCCTAGTACGGGGGAATGAAAAACTGTTTTTT | CASSLVRGNEKLFF
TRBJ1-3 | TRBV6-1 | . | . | TGCGCCAGCAGTGAGAACTCGGACACCATATATTTT | CASSENSDTIYF
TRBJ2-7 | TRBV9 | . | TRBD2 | TGTGCCAGCAGTCCCGACGGGAGGGCCAGCGAGCAGTACTTC | CASSPDGRASEQYF
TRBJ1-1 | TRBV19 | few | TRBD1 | TGTGCCAGTACAGACAGGGAACTCATGAACACTGAAGCTTTCTTT | CASTDRELMNTEAFF
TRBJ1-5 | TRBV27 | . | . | TGTGCCAGCGGCGATGGGGGAGGTCAGCAGCCCCAGCATTTT | CASGDGGGQQPQHF
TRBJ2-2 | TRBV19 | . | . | TGTGCCAGTATGGTACTCACCGGGGAGCTGTTTTTT | CASMVLTGELFF
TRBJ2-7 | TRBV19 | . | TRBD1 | TGTGCCAGTAGCCCGGGACAGGGAACCTACGAGCAGTACTTC | CASSPGQGTYEQYF
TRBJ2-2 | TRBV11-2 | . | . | TGTGCCAGCAGCTTAAGGGGGGGGCTCGGGGAGCTGTTTTTT | CASSLRGGLGELFF
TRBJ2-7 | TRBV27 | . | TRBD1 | TGTGCCAGCATGGGACAGATTAACTCCTACGAGCAGTACTTC | CASMGQINSYEQYF
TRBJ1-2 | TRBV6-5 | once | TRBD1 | TGTGCCAGCAGTTACTCGCCCTTTACAGGGGCTGGAGGCTACACCTTC | CASSYSPFTGAGGYTF
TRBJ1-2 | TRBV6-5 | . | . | TGTGCCACGCAGACGGCGTTGAGGGGCTACACCTTC | CATQTALRGYTF
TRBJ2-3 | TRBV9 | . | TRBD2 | TGTGCCAGCAGCGTAGCGAGCGGGAGGGCCACAGATACGCAGTATTTT | CASSVASGRATDTQYF
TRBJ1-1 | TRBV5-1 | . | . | TGCGCCAGCAGCTTGGACAGCCCGCGGAACACTGAAGCTTTCTTT | CASSLDSPRNTEAFF
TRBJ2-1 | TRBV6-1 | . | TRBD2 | TGTGCCAGCAGTGAAGCGGGGGGGACCCCCTCCTACAATGAGCAGTTCTTC | CASSEAGGTPSYNEQFF
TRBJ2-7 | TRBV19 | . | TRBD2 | TGTGCCAGTGGACCCCGACTAGCGGGGCTTTACGAGCAGTACTTC | CASGPRLAGLYEQYF
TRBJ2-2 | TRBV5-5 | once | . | TGTGCCAGCAGCTTAGGTCGGCAGGAGGCCGGGGAGCTGTTTTTT | CASSLGRQEAGELFF
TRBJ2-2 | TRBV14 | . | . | TGTGCCAGCAGCAATGGGCCCCCCGTTGACAGAAACACCGGGGAGCTGTTTTTT | CASSNGPPVDRNTGELFF
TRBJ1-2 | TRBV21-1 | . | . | TGTGCCAGCAGCAAACTCGGTAGGACAGGGGATGGCTACACCTTC | CASSKLGRTGDGYTF
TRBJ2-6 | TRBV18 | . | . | TGTGCCAGCTCACCGACAGGCTCTGGGGCCAACGTCCTGACTTTC | CASSPTGSGANVLTF
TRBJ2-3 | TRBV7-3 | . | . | TGTGCCAGCAGCTTACAACTAACAGATACGCAGTATTTT | CASSLQLTDTQYF
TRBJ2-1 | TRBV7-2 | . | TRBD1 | TGTGCCAGCAGCCCCGACAGGGGGAACTACAATGAGCAGTTCTTC | CASSPDRGNYNEQFF
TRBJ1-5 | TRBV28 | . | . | TGTGCCAGCAGTCCTACCAATCAGCCCCAGCATTTT | CASSPTNQPQHF
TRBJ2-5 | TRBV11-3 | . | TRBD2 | TGTGCCAGCAGCCTCGCTAGCGGGATGGGGCAAGAGACCCAGTACTTC | CASSLASGMGQETQYF
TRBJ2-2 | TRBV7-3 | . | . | TGTGCCAGCAGCTTAACGGTGGGGGCTATCAACACCGGGGAGCTGTTTTTT | CASSLTVGAINTGELFF
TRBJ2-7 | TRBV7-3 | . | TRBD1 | TGTGCCAGCAGCCCCGGGACAGCCCCCTACGAGCAGTACTTC | CASSPGTAPYEQYF
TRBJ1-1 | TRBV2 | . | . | TGTGCCACCCAGACAGGTCGAGGCCTGGAAGCTTTCTTT | CATQTGRGLEAFF
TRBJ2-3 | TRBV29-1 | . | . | TGCAGCGCCATGCTCAGGGCCCTCAGCACAGATACGCAGTATTTT | CSAMLRALSTDTQYF
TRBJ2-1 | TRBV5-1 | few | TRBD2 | TGCGCCAGCAGCTTGGCCTCGGGGGGGCCGAAGGATTACAATGAGCAGTTCTTC | CASSLASGGPKDYNEQFF
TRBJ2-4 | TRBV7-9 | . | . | TGTGCCAGCAGCTCCAGGGACTTAAGGAACATTCAGTACTTC | CASSSRDLRNIQYF
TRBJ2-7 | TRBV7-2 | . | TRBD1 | TGTGCCAGCAGCTCTTATAACAGGGGCTACGAGCAGTACTTC | CASSSYNRGYEQYF
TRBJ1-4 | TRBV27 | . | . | TGTGCCAGCGGGCCCTTTAACGAACTGTTTTTT | CASGPFNELFF
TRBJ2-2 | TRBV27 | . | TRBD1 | TGTGCCAGCAGTTTAGTGGGTCGGACAGGGGGAGGGACCGGGGAGCTGTTTTTT | CASSLVGRTGGGTGELFF
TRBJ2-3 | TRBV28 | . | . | TGTGCCAGCGCTGGAGAAGGAATAGGCCCAGATACGCAGTATTTT | CASAGEGIGPDTQYF
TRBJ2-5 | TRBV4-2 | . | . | TGTGCCAGCAGCCAAGCACCGGGAGAAGGAGAGACCCAGTACTTC | CASSQAPGEGETQYF
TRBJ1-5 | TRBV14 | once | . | TGTGCCAGCAGCCAACCCGCAGGGATCTATAGCAATCAGCCCCAGCATTTT | CASSQPAGIYSNQPQHF
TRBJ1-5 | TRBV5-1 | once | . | TGCGCCAGCAGCTTGAGAGGAGACGCCAAGCAGCCCCAGCATTTT | CASSLRGDAKQPQHF
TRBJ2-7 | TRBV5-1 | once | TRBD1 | TGCGCCAGCAGCTTCGGGGACAGGGACGAGCAGTACTTC | CASSFGDRDEQYF
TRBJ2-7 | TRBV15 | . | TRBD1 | TGTGCCACCAGCAGGACACATCCGGGACAGGGATGGGACGAGCAGTACTTC | CATSRTHPGQGWDEQYF
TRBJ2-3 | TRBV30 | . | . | TGTGCCTGGAGGGCAGGGACGTCCGCGGGGACGCAGTATTTT | CAWRAGTSAGTQYF
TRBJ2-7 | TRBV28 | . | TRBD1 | TGTGCCAGCAGTTTCTTCGACAGGGATGGTGAGCAGTACTTC | CASSFFDRDGEQYF
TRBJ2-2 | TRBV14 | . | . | TGTGCCAGCAGCCAAGAAGGGGTCGGGGAGCTGTTTTTT | CASSQEGVGELFF
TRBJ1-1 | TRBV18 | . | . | TGTGCCAGCTCACCAACAACGATGAACACTGAAGCTTTCTTT | CASSPTTMNTEAFF
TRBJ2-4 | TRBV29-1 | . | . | TGCAGCGTTGTTAGTTTCGGGGATGGGTTAGTCAAAAACATTCAGTACTTC | CSVVSFGDGLVKNIQYF
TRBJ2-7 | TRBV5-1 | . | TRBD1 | TGCGCCAGCAGCTTGGCCCCGGGACAGGCGTACGAGCAGTACTTC | CASSLAPGQAYEQYF
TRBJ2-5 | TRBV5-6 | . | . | TGTGCCAGCAGCAGGGTTAGGGCGGGGTCGGTGGAGACCCAGTACTTC | CASSRVRAGSVETQYF
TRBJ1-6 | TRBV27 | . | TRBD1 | TGTGCCAGCAGTCCCACAGGGGGCGCTAAGAATTCACCCCTCCACTTT | CASSPTGGAKNSPLHF
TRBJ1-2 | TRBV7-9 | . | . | TGTGCCAGCGGGCAGTCTAACTATGGCTACACCTTC | CASGQSNYGYTF
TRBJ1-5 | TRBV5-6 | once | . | TGTGCCAGCAGCTTTTTTTCGAGGGTTAATCAGCCCCAGCATTTT | CASSFFSRVNQPQHF
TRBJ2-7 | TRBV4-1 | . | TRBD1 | TGCGCCAGCAGCCAAGATTATTCTGGGACAGGGATTTCTCGCGAGCAGTACTTC | CASSQDYSGTGISREQYF
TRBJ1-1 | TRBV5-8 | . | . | TGTGCCAGCAGCTTGGGGGGGCCGAGCACTGAAGCTTTCTTT | CASSLGGPSTEAFF
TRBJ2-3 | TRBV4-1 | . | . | TGCGCCAGCAGCCTGAGGGGGTCAGATACGCAGTATTTT | CASSLRGSDTQYF